A single sample gave rise to the 4 T cell receptor beta chains below, sequenced in a study of Ad26.COV2.S vaccination and SARS-CoV-2 variants. The treatment here: 15 to 20 received Ad26.COV2.S at low or high dose, single or two shots; roughly five received placebo; per-sample allocation not given. Sampling happened 63 days after the first vaccine or placebo injection. Measured with immunoSEQ multiplex PCR; TCRdb has only the in-frame clones, and not every one. This sample has 350,000 to 500,000 clones, with roughly 90% found just once. Specimen: peripheral blood, collected in a trial of Ad26.COV2.S vaccine versus placebo. The receptors stem from a person aged 18-60 years who received the Ad26.COV2.S COVID-19 vaccine or a placebo.

This clone was observed once. The chain couples TRBV18 to TRBJ1-3, with a tentative D call TRBD1 (5 bases). This CDR3 region has 15 residues. Germline CDR1 KGHSH, CDR2 LQKENI. V dropped 6 bases and J dropped 0 bases, with 12 bases sitting between them. Here the CDR3 DNA reads TGTGCCAGCTCCCTCGGGACCGGCTCTGGAAACACCATATATTTT. Its translation is CASSLGTGSGNTIYF.

The chain has TRBV30 and TRBJ1-1, with unresolved D. This CDR3 has 14 amino acids. V was cut by 0 bases and J by 4 bases, with 12 bases left in between. From germline, CDR1 is GTSNPN and CDR2 SVGIG (reference sequence). CDR3 in DNA: TGTGCCTGGAGTGTACGCCTGGTGGTCACTGAAGCTTTCTTT. Protein sequence: CAWSVRLVVTEAFF.

The chain uses TRBV14 and TRBJ2-1; D unresolved. The CDR3 is 13 amino acids. Germline CDR1 is SGHDN and CDR2 is FVKESK. The V end was cut by 6 bases, the J end by 1 base, with 7 bases between. CDR3 region: CASRRQSYNEQFF. Written as DNA, the CDR3 is TGTGCCAGCAGGAGACAATCCTACAATGAGCAGTTCTTC.

The V and J genes are TRBV7-2 and TRBJ1-2, with TRBD1 matching over 9 bases. The ends lost 2 bases at V and 2 bases at J; junction bases unmatched: 6. Germline V gene sequence: CDR1 SGHTA, CDR2 FQGNSA. The length of the CDR3 is 16 residues. The CDR3 protein is CASSLRTGDFNYGYTF. CDR3 nucleotide sequence: TGTGCCAGCAGCTTAAGGACAGGGGACTTCAACTATGGCTACACCTTC.